The 13 T cell receptor beta chains in this list originate from one sample, sequenced in a study of OX40 agonist ivuxolimab in advanced cancers. Here immunoSEQ multiplex PCR was the method, and the copy in TCRdb shows in-frame clones only, minus some. The sample consists of about 10,000 clones, about 63% of them appearing once. The material sequenced was CD4+ or CD8+ T cells sorted from blood, taken in a trial of the OX40 agonist ivuxolimab. These receptors were taken from an adult with an advanced solid tumor such as melanoma, head and neck, liver or kidney cancer.

This chain uses TRBV27 with TRBJ2-1; D is uncertain. Germline CDR1 and CDR2: MNHEY and SMNVEV (reference sequence). V lost 2 bases, J lost 3 bases, and 5 bases lay in between. The CDR3 spans 13 residues. CDR3 bases: TGTGCCAGCAGTTTAGGGTACTACAATGAGCAGTTCTTC. Amino acid sequence: CASSLGYYNEQFF.

The chain joins TRBV5-1 to TRBJ2-7; 9 bases line up with TRBD1. The ends lost 4 bases at V and 0 bases at J; junction bases unmatched: 5. Per germline, CDR1 SGHRS and CDR2 YFSETQ. This CDR3 region has 15 residues. The CDR3 DNA reads as TGCGCCAGCAGCGACGGACAGGGGATCTCCTACGAGCAGTACTTC. Protein sequence: CASSDGQGISYEQYF.

The V and J genes are TRBV27 and TRBJ1-2; D remains ambiguous. CDR1 is MNHEY, CDR2 SMNVEV, per germline (reference sequence). The CDR3 spans 12 residues. V lost 6 bases and J lost 1, with 6 bases in between. The CDR3 sequence: CASSSYNYGYTF. CDR3 DNA sequence: TGTGCCAGCAGCTCTTATAACTATGGCTACACCTTC.

This clone appeared once. This chain joins TRBV7-8 and TRBJ1-1; tentatively, D is TRBD1 (5 bases). The germline V and J ends were trimmed by 4 bases and 2 bases, with 11 bases remaining between them. Germline CDR1 is SGHVS and CDR2 is FQNEAQ. The CDR3 sequence is 14 residues long. CDR3 loop: CASSYRDLNTEAFF. CDR3 bases: TGTGCCAGCAGCTACCGGGACTTAAACACTGAAGCTTTCTTT.

DNA of the CDR3: TGTGCCAGCTCACCACCCGGAGAAAGTGGGGAAAAACTGTTTTTT. Its translation is CASSPPGESGEKLFF. The chain recombines TRBV18 with TRBJ1-4; the D is unclear. Germline CDR1 and CDR2: KGHSH and LQKENI. Trimming stripped 0 bases from V and 8 bases from J, with 13 bases between. The length of the CDR3 is 15 residues.

This sequence joins TRBV28 and TRBJ2-7, with 12 bases matching TRBD2. Germline V gives CDR1 MDHEN, CDR2 SYDVKM. V lost 4 bases and J lost 6; bases outside the gene matches: 7. The CDR3 contains 15 residues. The CDR3 region is CASSSRTSGIGEQYF. The CDR3 DNA is TGTGCCAGCAGTTCTCGGACTAGCGGGATAGGCGAGCAGTACTTC.

V usage is TRBV10-1 and J usage is TRBJ2-7; D not certain. Trimming cost V 3 bases and J 3 bases, with 12 bases left between them. CDR1 is WNHNN, CDR2 SYGVQD, per germline (reference sequence). The CDR3 is 14 amino acids. As DNA, the CDR3 is TGCGCCAGCAGTGAACTGGAAAACCGCTACGAGCAGTACTTC. Amino acid sequence: CASSELENRYEQYF.

The chain is built from TRBV13 and TRBJ2-7; no definite D call. Trimming stripped 1 base from V and 5 bases from J, with 6 bases between. CDR3 length: 12 amino acids. Germline V gene data show CDR1 as PRHDT and CDR2 as FYEKMQ (reference sequence). CDR3 amino acids: CASSLDYNEQYF. As DNA, the CDR3 is TGTGCCAGCAGCTTAGATTATAACGAGCAGTACTTC. The variable domain in full, with the rest retrieved from reference TRBV13 and TRBJ2-7, is AAGVIQSPRHLIKEKRETATLKCYPIPRHDTVYWYQQGPGQDPQFLISFYEKMQSDKGSIPDRFSAQQFSDYHSELNMSSLELGDSALYFCASSLDYNEQYFGPGTRLTVT.

This chain joins TRBV15 and TRBJ2-1; D not resolved. Germline V gives CDR1 LNHNV, CDR2 YYDKDF (reference sequence). The CDR3 has 14 residues. V lost 2 bases, J lost 8 bases, and 13 bases lay in between. CDR3 DNA: TGTGCCACCAGCAGAACGCCAGCCCGTGATGAGCAGTTCTTC. Its translation: CATSRTPARDEQFF.

This sequence joins TRBV27 and TRBJ2-7; TRBD1 matches at 7 bases. The CDR3 length is 13 residues. V dropped 6 bases and J dropped 4; count of bases not matched to a gene: 6. Germline V gene data show CDR1 as MNHEY and CDR2 as SMNVEV (reference sequence). The CDR3 DNA follows: TGTGCCAGCAGCTGGGACAGCAATTACGAGCAGTACTTC. Translating gives CASSWDSNYEQYF.

This clone appeared a single time. The chain is built from TRBV7-2 and TRBJ1-1, with 8 positions matching TRBD1. The CDR3 loop spans 13 amino acids. V gave up 5 bases and J gave up 5 bases; unmatched junction bases: 4. Germline lookup yields CDR1 SGHTA and CDR2 FQGNSA. The CDR3 DNA is TGTGCCAGCAGCCTAAACAGGGGGACTGAAGCTTTCTTT. It yields the protein CASSLNRGTEAFF.

This chain connects TRBV11-1 to TRBJ1-2, with TRBD1 as a possible D gene (5 bases). Trimming removed 1 base from V and 4 bases from J, with 10 bases in between. CDR1 and CDR2 from the germline V gene are SGHAT and FQDESV (reference sequence). The CDR3 has 14 residues. The CDR3 region is CASSLEFGAYGYTF. The DNA for the CDR3 is TGTGCCAGCAGCTTAGAATTCGGGGCCTATGGCTACACCTTC. The full variable domain, its missing parts supplied by reference TRBV11-1 and TRBJ1-2, is EAEVAQSPRYKITEKSQAVAFWCDPISGHATLYWYRQILGQGPELLVQFQDESVVDDSQLPKDRFSAERLKGVDSTLKIQPAELGDSAMYLCASSLEFGAYGYTFGSGTRLTVV.

This rearrangement joins TRBV19 to TRBJ2-1; TRBD2 matches 9 bases. Germline CDR1 LNHDA, CDR2 SQIVND (reference sequence). The CDR3 contains 14 residues. V trimming: 8 bases; J trimming: 8 bases; junction bases outside the gene matches: 10. The CDR3 loop is CASERIAGADEQFF. In DNA form, the CDR3 reads TGTGCCAGTGAAAGGATAGCGGGAGCGGATGAGCAGTTCTTC.